This paragraph covers one TCR beta chain sequence. This sample was included in a study of T-cell reconstitution after alpha-beta-depleted transplantation in children. Unique molecular identifiers were used in preparing the TCRbeta library. TCRdb independently ran MiXCR on the PCR reads; one entry per CDR3 protein. The sample yields about 540,000 distinct CDR3 sequences, roughly 18% seen once. Unmatched junction bases numbered 8, after V lost 4 bases and J lost 1 base. The germline gives CDR1 SGHRS, CDR2 YFSETQ. The CDR3 has 15 residues. The chain combines TRBV5-1 with TRBJ2-7, with 7 bases lining up with TRBD1. Specimen: PBMCs from the stem cell graft donor, collected from the stem cell graft. The source of this sequence is a human donor who donated a stem cell graft to a child with acute lymphoblastic leukemia. This chain's CDR3 is CASSHDRVASYEQYF. The CDR3 nucleotides are TGCGCCAGCAGCCACGACAGGGTAGCTTCCTACGAGCAGTACTTC.